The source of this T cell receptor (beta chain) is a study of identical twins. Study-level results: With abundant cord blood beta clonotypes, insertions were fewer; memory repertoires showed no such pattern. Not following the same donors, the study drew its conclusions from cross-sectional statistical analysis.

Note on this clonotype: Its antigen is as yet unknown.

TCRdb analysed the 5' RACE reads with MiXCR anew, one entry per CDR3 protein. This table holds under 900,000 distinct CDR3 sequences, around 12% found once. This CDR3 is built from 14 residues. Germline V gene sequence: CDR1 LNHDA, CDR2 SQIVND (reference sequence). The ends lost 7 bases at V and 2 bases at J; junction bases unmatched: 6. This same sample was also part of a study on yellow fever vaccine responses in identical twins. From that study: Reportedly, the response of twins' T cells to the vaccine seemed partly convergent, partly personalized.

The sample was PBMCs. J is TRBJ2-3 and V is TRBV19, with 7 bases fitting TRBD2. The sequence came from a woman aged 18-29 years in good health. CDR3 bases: TGTGCCAGTATGTCTAGCGGAGTCACAGATACGCAGTATTTT. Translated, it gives CASMSSGVTDTQYF. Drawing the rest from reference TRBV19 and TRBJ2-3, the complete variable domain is DGGITQSPKYLFRKEGQNVTLSCEQNLNHDAMYWYRQDPGQGLRLIYYSQIVNDFQKGDIAEGYSVSREKKESFPLTVTSAQKNPTAFYLCASMSSGVTDTQYFGPGTRLTVL.